Presented here are 23 T cell receptor beta chains from one specimen sequenced in a study of Graves' ophthalmopathy and Graves' hyperthyroidism. The authors amplified TCR beta CDR3 regions, and they did so from RNA transcripts for repertoire sequencing. The library came from an HTBI-primed first-round RT-PCR and a second-round multiplex PCR. TCRdb re-called the multiplex PCR reads through MiXCR, storing one row per CDR3 protein. The sample has 500,000 to 800,000 distinct CDR3 sequences, over 40% seen once. Specimen: peripheral blood. The origin of the receptors is an adult man with Graves' ophthalmopathy.

This chain connects TRBV20-1 to TRBJ1-1; D is possibly TRBD1 (6 bases). The CDR3 covers 14 residues. Germline lookup yields CDR1 DFQATT and CDR2 SNEGSKA (reference sequence). Trimming removed 4 bases at V and 0 bases at J, with 12 bases between. For the CDR3, the DNA is TGCAGTGCTACCGGGGGGCCAATGAACACTGAAGCTTTCTTT. Protein sequence: CSATGGPMNTEAFF.

The chain is built from TRBV12-3 or TRBV12-4 and TRBJ2-5; 8 bases fit TRBD1. The CDR3 extends over 18 amino acids. Here the CDR3 reads CASGWGTGRLSRKETQYF. The CDR3 nucleotides are TGTGCTAGTGGTTGGGGGACAGGTCGTTTGTCCAGAAAAGAGACCCAGTACTTC.

The genes are TRBV7-9 and TRBJ1-2; possible D gene TRBD1, 5 bases. The CDR3 covers 15 residues. Trimming removed 3 bases from V and 5 bases from J, with 16 bases in between. Germline V CDR1 and CDR2: SEHNR, FQNEAQ (reference sequence). The CDR3 loop reads CASSLGPGETYGYTF. The CDR3 nucleotides read TGTGCCAGCAGCTTGGGACCAGGAGAGACTTATGGCTACACCTTC.

Points on this clonotype: Sequence at one end of the junction differs from germline and may be a read error. The rearrangement joins TRBV19 to TRBJ2-7; weak D call: TRBD1 (5 bases). The germline gives CDR1 LNHDA, CDR2 SQIVND (reference sequence). The CDR3 totals 13 residues. The CDR3, as DNA: TGTGCCAGCAGTATGCTGGACACACGCGAGCAGTACTTC. Translation: CASSMLDTREQYF.

This clonotype was counted many times. The chain is built from TRBV29-1 and TRBJ1-3, with unresolved D. The CDR3 is 14 amino acids. Germline CDR1 is SQVTM and CDR2 is ANQGSEA. V lost 2 bases to trimming and J lost 0 bases, with 8 bases between them. The CDR3: CSVEKVNSGNTIYF. Here the CDR3 DNA reads TGCAGCGTTGAAAAGGTGAACTCTGGAAACACCATATATTTT.

The table lists this clonotype with a few counts. This rearrangement joins TRBV4-1 to TRBJ1-1; D uncertain. The CDR3 has 16 residues. The germline V gene encodes CDR1 MGHRA and CDR2 YSYEKL. V gave up 0 bases and J gave up 0 bases, with 11 bases separating them. DNA for the CDR3: TGCGCCAGCAGCCAAGATCCGGGCAGCATGAACACTGAAGCTTTCTTT. As protein: CASSQDPGSMNTEAFF.

For this clonotype: This could be a read error, since a much larger clone is one nucleotide away. The chain has TRBV10-3 and TRBJ1-2; D is uncertain. The CDR3 is made up of 13 amino acids. V was trimmed by 4 bases and J by 6 bases, leaving 12 bases between them. The germline gives CDR1 ENHRY, CDR2 SYGVKD. In DNA, the CDR3 is TGTGCCATCAGTGGCGGATCTGCCCATGGCTACACCTTC. It codes for CAISGGSAHGYTF.

The rearrangement links TRBV20-1 to TRBJ2-7, with D possibly being TRBD2 (6 bases). V was cut by 6 bases and J by 5 bases, with 20 bases left in between. Looked up from germline, CDR1 is DFQATT and CDR2 is SNEGSKA (reference sequence). The CDR3 extends over 14 amino acids. CDR3 nucleotides: TGCAGTGCCATCCTCGGGGGTGGGTTGAACGAGCAGTACTTC. Its protein is CSAILGGGLNEQYF.

This chain uses TRBV5-1 with TRBJ1-4; perhaps TRBD1 as D (6 bases). Trimming took off 4 bases at V and 10 bases at J, with 11 bases between the two ends. Germline V CDR1 and CDR2: SGHRS, YFSETQ. This CDR3 contains 12 residues. The CDR3 loop is CASSRMTGKLFF. CDR3 DNA sequence: TGCGCCAGCAGCCGAATGACAGGAAAACTGTTTTTT.

V is TRBV29-1 and J is TRBJ2-7, with 9 nucleotides matching TRBD2. This CDR3 has 14 residues. Losses at the gene ends were 1 base for V and 7 bases for J; bases not matched to a gene: 8. Germline V CDR1 and CDR2: SQVTM, ANQGSEA. CDR3 protein: CSVEVQREAYEQYF. The CDR3 DNA reads TGCAGCGTTGAAGTCCAGCGGGAGGCGTATGAGCAGTACTTC.

This clonotype was observed many times. The V gene is TRBV12-3 or TRBV12-4, the J gene TRBJ2-5; unclear D gene. This CDR3 comprises 12 residues. Trimming took off 5 bases at V and 4 bases at J, with 8 bases between the two ends. CDR3: CASSPLAETQYF. The CDR3 DNA sequence: TGTGCCAGCAGTCCCCTCGCAGAGACCCAGTACTTC.

The chain recombines TRBV20-1 with TRBJ2-7; the match to TRBD1 covers 11 bases. Germline V gene sequence: CDR1 DFQATT, CDR2 SNEGSKA (reference sequence). CDR3 length: 15 residues. The V segment lost 6 bases and the J segment 7 bases; nucleotides outside the gene matches: 14. CDR3 amino acids: CSAENAGTGGREQYF. The CDR3 bases are TGCAGTGCGGAGAACGCCGGGACAGGGGGTCGGGAGCAGTACTTC.

Concerning this clonotype: The CDR3 does not end in the conserved phenylalanine or tryptophan, so this is likely a read error. The DNA is left out, because the CDR3 cannot be placed on it with certainty; the CDR3 is given as TCRdb lists it. V and J are TRBV7-9 and TRBJ1-2; the tabulated D call, TRBD1, remains unverified against the DNA. Germline CDR1 reads SEHNR; CDR2 reads FQNEAQ (reference sequence). A total of 9 residues make up the CDR3, ends included. This chain's CDR3 is CASSVWARI.

This clonotype was detected ten times or more. The chain couples TRBV7-6 to TRBJ1-3; TRBD1 might be the D (6 bases). The CDR3 spans 15 residues. Trimming removed 5 bases at V and 0 bases at J, with 11 bases between. Germline V lookup: CDR1 SGHVS, CDR2 FNYEAQ. The CDR3 coding sequence is TGTGCCAGCAGCCGCGGACAGATCTCTGGAAACACCATATATTTT. The encoded protein is CASSRGQISGNTIYF.

The chain links TRBV5-1 to TRBJ2-2; D unresolved. CDR1 SGHRS and CDR2 YFSETQ come from the germline V gene. The CDR3 is 16 residues long. Trimming shortened V by 0 bases and J by 1 base, and 10 bases separated the two germline ends. CDR3 DNA sequence: TGCGCCAGCAGCTTGGAGTTAGTTGGGAACACCGGGGAGCTGTTTTTT. Translating gives CASSLELVGNTGELFF.

V and J are TRBV29-1 and TRBJ1-1; TRBD1 agrees at 10 bases. V lost 8 bases, J lost 1 base, and 1 base stayed unmatched. Germline lookup yields CDR1 SQVTM and CDR2 ANQGSEA. The CDR3 covers 12 residues. The CDR3 protein is CSRQGANTEAFF. CDR3 nucleotides: TGCAGCAGACAGGGGGCGAACACTGAAGCTTTCTTT.

The sample holds many counts of this clonotype. The chain has TRBV19 and TRBJ2-2, with 9 positions matching TRBD2. Trimming cost V 7 bases and J 2 bases; bases outside gene matches: 8. CDR3 length: 16 amino acids. Germline assignment: CDR1 LNHDA and CDR2 SQIVND (reference sequence). The CDR3 DNA reads as TGTGCCAGTAAAGCCCTTCTAGCGGGAAACACCGGGGAGCTGTTTTTT. Translation gives CASKALLAGNTGELFF.

This clonotype has ten or more counts. The DNA for the CDR3 is TGCAGTGCTGACAGGGCTGGCTCTGAAGCTTTCTTT. This encodes CSADRAGSEAFF. This rearrangement joins TRBV20-1 to TRBJ1-1; 7 bases are shared with TRBD1. Per the germline V gene, CDR1 is DFQATT and CDR2 is SNEGSKA (reference sequence). V shed 5 bases, J shed 6 bases, and the junction held 6 bases outside the gene matches. This CDR3 has 12 residues.

This clonotype was seen at least ten times. The chain employs TRBV7-2 and TRBJ2-7, with a weak D call TRBD2 (6 bases). The CDR3 loop spans 14 amino acids. V was shortened by 4 bases and J by 0 bases, with 10 bases between the two germline ends. Germline V gene sequence: CDR1 SGHTA, CDR2 FQGNSA. CDR3 coding DNA: TGTGCCAGCAGCTCCCGGGGGTCCTCCTACGAGCAGTACTTC. Its translation is CASSSRGSSYEQYF.

The rearrangement uses TRBV4-2 and TRBJ2-2; TRBD1 is a possible D gene (7 bases). Germline CDR1 LGHNA, CDR2 YNFKEQ. Trimming cost V 0 bases and J 2 bases, with 13 bases left between them. The length of the CDR3 is 17 residues. CDR3 nucleotide sequence: TGTGCCAGCAGCCAAGACGGAGGGGGCCTCAACACCGGGGAGCTGTTTTTT. This gives the protein CASSQDGGGLNTGELFF.

The chain is built from TRBV25-1 and TRBJ2-2; D unclear. Germline lookup yields CDR1 MGHDK and CDR2 SYGVNS. CDR3 length equals 15 residues. V was shortened by 6 bases and J by 4 bases, with 15 bases between the two germline ends. CDR3 sequence (DNA): TGTGCCAGCAGCGCGGCTGGGGTGGCCACCGGGGAGCTGTTTTTT. This encodes CASSAAGVATGELFF.

This clonotype was found many times. The chain uses TRBV4-2 and TRBJ1-1; D unclear. Trimming cost V 1 base and J 7 bases, with 4 bases left between them. CDR1 is LGHNA, CDR2 YNFKEQ, per germline. The CDR3 runs to 11 residues. This CDR3 reads CASSQGGEAFF. The CDR3 bases are TGTGCCAGCAGCCAAGGAGGTGAAGCTTTCTTT.

The chain uses TRBV30 and TRBJ1-5; the match to TRBD1 covers 8 bases. The CDR3 runs to 13 residues. Germline trimming cut 3 bases from V and 5 bases from J; bases unmatched to any gene: 3. The germline V gene encodes CDR1 GTSNPN and CDR2 SVGIG (reference sequence). CDR3 loop: CAWRSQGDQPQHF. DNA for the CDR3: TGTGCCTGGAGGTCACAGGGGGATCAGCCCCAGCATTTT.